The following is a T cell receptor (beta chain) sequence with its context. The repertoire was sequenced with immunoSEQ multiplex PCR; TCRdb's copy has only in-frame clones and lacks some. Found here are some 70,000 clones, more than 85% of them singletons; the top ten hold about 2.3%. The germline V gene has CDR1 SGDLS and CDR2 YYNGEE. There are 14 residues in the CDR3. V shed 2 bases and J 6 bases; nucleotides not matched to a gene: 4. This entry belongs to a study of T cell changes during pregnancy in multiple sclerosis. The chain carries TRBV9 and TRBJ2-7, with 11 bases that match TRBD2. Sequenced material: peripheral blood, taken in the first trimester of pregnancy. This receptor was identified in a female donor with multiple sclerosis, enrolled in a pregnancy study. CDR3 in DNA: TGTGCCAGCAGCGTTAGCGGGAGGGCGCTCGAGCAGTACTTC. It yields the protein CASSVSGRALEQYF.